Listed here are 28 T cell receptor beta chains from one sample, sequenced in a study of CD8+ T cells in alopecia areata. This sample's treatment: oral pan-JAK inhibitor, 5-10 mg twice daily. As the sequencing template, cDNA was produced by extracting RNA and reverse transcribing it. Sequencing was performed with immunoSEQ multiplex PCR; in TCRdb, only in-frame clones are kept and a portion is missing. Here the sample spans about 180,000 clones, approximately 59% being singletons. The material sequenced was CD4+ T cells sorted from blood, taken at roughly week 58, from a patient treated with tofacitinib. The receptors were gathered from a human donor with alopecia areata.

This clone was counted only a few times. The J gene is TRBJ2-5, the V gene TRBV2, with TRBD1 identical over 10 bases. V lost 11 bases, J lost 3 bases, and 6 bases stayed unmatched. The CDR3 totals 13 residues. Looked up from germline, CDR1 is SNHLY and CDR2 is FYNNEI. CDR3 coding DNA: TGTGCCGGAGGACAGGGGGAGGAAGAGACCCAGTACTTC. It translates to CAGGQGEEETQYF.

This clone has a handful of counts. CDR3: CASSEILGTRTDTQYF. CDR3 coding DNA: TGTGCCAGCAGTGAAATCTTGGGAACTAGGACAGATACGCAGTATTTT. The genes are TRBV2 and TRBJ2-3; D is possibly TRBD2 (5 bases). The germline V gene has CDR1 SNHLY and CDR2 FYNNEI. V lost 2 bases, J lost 3 bases, and 15 bases lay in between. The CDR3 runs to 16 residues.

J is TRBJ2-5 and V is TRBV2, with 10 bases aligning to TRBD2. The germline CDR1 and CDR2 sequences are SNHLY and FYNNEI. The CDR3 consists of 15 residues. J gave up 2 bases and V 4 bases, and 4 bases lay outside the gene matches. The CDR3 DNA follows: TGTGCCAGCAGTGCTAGCGGGAGCCTACAAGAGACCCAGTACTTC. Protein product: CASSASGSLQETQYF. The full variable domain, in which reference TRBV2 and TRBJ2-5 provide the parts outside the CDR3, is EPEVTQTPSHQVTQMGQEVILRCVPISNHLYFYWYRQILGQKVEFLVSFYNNEISEKSEIFDDQFSVERPDGSNFTLKIRSTKLEDSAMYFCASSASGSLQETQYFGPGTRLLVL.

The chain is built from TRBV30 and TRBJ1-3; D is unresolved. CDR3 size: 14 residues. The V end lost 2 bases, the J end lost 2 bases, and 10 bases lay between the germline ends. Per germline, CDR1 GTSNPN and CDR2 SVGIG (reference sequence). CDR3 bases: TGTGCCTGGAGTATCCAGTATACTGGAAACACCATATATTTT. Its protein is CAWSIQYTGNTIYF.

The rearrangement links TRBV4-2 to TRBJ2-7, with TRBD2 identical over 7 bases. V trimming: 1 base; J trimming: 2 bases; junction bases outside the gene matches: 5. Germline V CDR1 and CDR2: LGHNA, YNFKEQ. There are 15 residues in the CDR3. The CDR3 nucleotides read TGTGCCAGCAGCCAAGTCGGGAGCGGGGCCTACGAGCAGTACTTC. The encoded protein is CASSQVGSGAYEQYF.

The rearrangement uses TRBV29-1 and TRBJ1-1; 8 bases line up with TRBD1. J was trimmed by 4 bases and V by 6 bases; bases with no gene match: 7. This CDR3 spans 13 amino acids. The germline V gene has CDR1 SQVTM and CDR2 ANQGSEA. Written as DNA, the CDR3 is TGCAGCGTCTACAGGGGGGGCGTCACTGAAGCTTTCTTT. It is translated as CSVYRGGVTEAFF.

This rearrangement joins TRBV30 to TRBJ2-5; D ambiguous. The closer fit of TRBJ2-7 to the DNA end suggests the J call may be wrong. The CDR3 has 11 residues. Germline V lookup: CDR1 GTSNPN, CDR2 SVGIG (reference sequence). Written as DNA, the CDR3 is TGTGCCTGGAAACGGTCCTACGAGCAGTACTTC. Protein: CAWKRSYEQYF.

This clone was seen a handful of times. J is TRBJ2-5 and V is TRBV7-6; 8 nucleotides align to TRBD1. CDR3 length: 13 residues. The germline gives CDR1 SGHVS, CDR2 FNYEAQ. Trimming removed 5 bases from V and 7 bases from J; junction bases left unmatched: 6. The CDR3 spells CASSTHRGVTQYF. CDR3 in DNA: TGTGCCAGCAGCACGCACAGGGGGGTGACCCAGTACTTC.

In its sample, this clone was seen a few times. The chain couples TRBV5-1 to TRBJ2-6; possible D gene TRBD2, 7 bases. V shed 4 bases and J shed 2 bases, with 19 bases lying between them. The CDR3 loop spans 18 amino acids. Germline V lookup: CDR1 SGHRS, CDR2 YFSETQ. The CDR3 DNA sequence: TGCGCCAGCAGCGACCATTTGGGGGGGCTCACTGGGGCCAACGTCCTGACTTTC. Residues: CASSDHLGGLTGANVLTF.

The rearrangement links TRBV10-3 to TRBJ1-2; tentative D call: TRBD1 (5 bases). Germline assignment: CDR1 ENHRY and CDR2 SYGVKD. This CDR3 comprises 15 residues. V was clipped by 2 bases and J by 5 bases, with 15 bases between them. The CDR3 reads CAISENYGTGYGYTF. CDR3 DNA sequence: TGTGCCATCAGTGAGAACTACGGGACCGGTTATGGCTACACCTTC.

The sample holds a few counts of this clone. V is TRBV15 and J is TRBJ2-2; D is ambiguous. The CDR3 is 14 residues long. Germline assignment: CDR1 LNHNV and CDR2 YYDKDF (reference sequence). Trimming removed 0 bases at V and 8 bases at J, with 10 bases between. For the CDR3, the DNA is TGTGCCACCAGCAGAGATAGGTTCCGAGGGGAGCTGTTTTTT. It encodes CATSRDRFRGELFF.

The rearrangement uses TRBV7-2 and TRBJ1-3; no clear D. From germline, CDR1 is SGHTA and CDR2 FQGNSA. The CDR3 has 13 residues. V was shortened by 1 base and J by 3 bases, with 4 bases between the two germline ends. CDR3 nucleotides: TGTGCCAGCAGCTTAGTTAATGGAAACACCATATATTTT. This sequence encodes CASSLVNGNTIYF.

V gene TRBV11-2 combines with J gene TRBJ2-5; D might be TRBD1 (5 bases). The CDR3 covers 15 residues. Germline values: CDR1 SGHAT, CDR2 FQNNGV. Between the trimmed V and J ends, which lost 5 bases and 5 bases, there was a span of 18 bases. Here the CDR3 DNA reads TGTGCCAGCAGCCTCCTCGACAGCATGCGGGAGACCCAGTACTTC. Protein product: CASSLLDSMRETQYF.

CDR3 in amino acids: CSVSPGETQYF. In nucleotides, the CDR3 is TGCAGTGTGTCCCCGGGGGAGACCCAGTACTTC. This chain uses TRBV20-1 with TRBJ2-5; TRBD2 is a possible D gene (5 bases). From germline, CDR1 is DFQATT and CDR2 SNEGSKA (reference sequence). The CDR3 is 11 residues long. Trimming removed 7 bases from V and 5 bases from J, with 11 bases in between.

This clone was observed a handful of times. The genes are TRBV4-1 and TRBJ1-2; tentatively, D is TRBD1 (6 bases). The CDR3 is 15 amino acids. Germline V lookup: CDR1 MGHRA, CDR2 YSYEKL. V was cut by 0 bases and J by 3 bases, with 11 bases left in between. DNA of the CDR3: TGCGCCAGCAGCCAAGATACAGGGAAGGACTATGGCTACACCTTC. This codes for CASSQDTGKDYGYTF.

The V gene is TRBV21-1, the J gene TRBJ2-3; no DNA check was done on the table's D call, TRBD1. TRBV21-1 is a pseudogene. This CDR3 region has 16 residues. CDR3 region: CASSNWDRIITDTQYF. DNA of the CDR3: TGTGCCAGCAGCAACTGGGACAGGATTATCACAGATACGCAGTATTTT.

J is TRBJ2-3 and V is TRBV5-6; 8 bases match TRBD1. The trim removed 4 bases at V and 0 bases at J, leaving 13 bases unmatched. The CDR3 covers 18 residues. Per germline, CDR1 SGHDT and CDR2 YYEEEE. Here the CDR3 reads CASSKNGGRTGSTDTQYF. In DNA, the CDR3 is TGTGCCAGCAGCAAGAACGGAGGCAGGACAGGGAGCACAGATACGCAGTATTTT.

V is TRBV5-1 and J is TRBJ2-1; 10 nucleotides align to TRBD2. V lost 4 bases and J lost 5; bases outside the gene matches: 3. The germline V gene encodes CDR1 SGHRS and CDR2 YFSETQ. This CDR3 comprises 14 residues. CDR3: CASSRTSGNNEQFF. DNA of the CDR3: TGCGCCAGCAGCCGGACTAGCGGAAACAATGAGCAGTTCTTC.

The CDR3 DNA reads as TGCAGCGTTGAAGATCCGCCAGGGGGCAGGTCTGAGACCCAGTACTTC. It encodes CSVEDPPGGRSETQYF. The chain couples TRBV29-1 to TRBJ2-5; 8 bases are shared with TRBD1. Trimming took 0 bases from V and 5 from J; bases not matched to a gene: 11. Germline loops: CDR1 SQVTM, CDR2 ANQGSEA. The CDR3 has 16 amino acids.

V is TRBV25-1 and J is TRBJ1-2; tentatively, D is TRBD1 (6 bases). The CDR3 covers 13 residues. From germline, CDR1 is MGHDK and CDR2 SYGVNS. Trimming took 5 bases from V and 4 from J, leaving 11 bases between them. CDR3 in amino acids: CASSQQGPYGYTF. Written as DNA, the CDR3 is TGTGCCAGCAGTCAACAGGGACCCTATGGCTACACCTTC.

The chain recombines TRBV10-3 with TRBJ2-7; D might be TRBD1 or TRBD2, each matching 5 bases. The CDR3 is made up of 15 amino acids. CDR1 and CDR2 (germline): ENHRY, SYGVKD. Deletions cut 6 bases from V and 4 bases from J, with 19 bases between. This CDR3 is CAISSGITTVYEQYF. The CDR3 bases are TGTGCCATCAGCAGCGGAATAACGACAGTATACGAGCAGTACTTC.

In its sample, this clone was seen a few times. CDR3 nucleotide sequence: TGTGCCAGCAATCGGCCCTACACCTTC. Residues: CASNRPYTF. J is TRBJ1-2 and V is TRBV6-1; D ambiguous. This CDR3 is 9 amino acids long. Germline V CDR1 and CDR2: MNHNS, SASEGT. Trimming left V 7 bases short and J 10 bases short, with 7 bases between.

As DNA, the CDR3 is TGCGCCAGCAGCTTAGGGCAGGTCTGGGGAGCAGATACGCAGTATTTT. This codes for CASSLGQVWGADTQYF. The rearrangement links TRBV5-1 to TRBJ2-3, with a possible D match to TRBD2 (5 bases). This CDR3 has 16 amino acids. V was trimmed by 2 bases and J by 4 bases, leaving 17 bases between them. The germline V gene has CDR1 SGHRS and CDR2 YFSETQ.

V gene TRBV4-1 combines with J gene TRBJ2-2; tentatively, D is TRBD1 (5 bases). CDR3 length equals 17 residues. Per germline, CDR1 MGHRA and CDR2 YSYEKL. The germline V and J ends were trimmed by 3 bases and 7 bases, with 21 bases remaining between them. CDR3 sequence (DNA): TGCGCCAGCAGCCATGGTAGGGGCCTTCGAGGCGGCGGGGAGCTGTTTTTT. This gives the protein CASSHGRGLRGGGELFF.

The table lists this clone with a few counts. The chain employs TRBV6-5 and TRBJ1-6; D not certain. Germline values: CDR1 MNHEY, CDR2 SVGAGI. This CDR3 has 14 residues. V was cut by 5 bases and J by 7 bases, with 12 bases left in between. CDR3 sequence (DNA): TGTGCCAGCAGTCGACTTGCGGTGAATTCACCCCTCCACTTT. Translated, it gives CASSRLAVNSPLHF.

V usage is TRBV2 and J usage is TRBJ2-7; a possible D gene is TRBD1 (6 bases). This CDR3 spans 14 amino acids. Germline loops: CDR1 SNHLY, CDR2 FYNNEI. Deletions cut 5 bases from V and 2 bases from J, with 13 bases between. Written as DNA, the CDR3 is TGTGCCAGCAGTCAGCCGCCAGGGGCCTACGAGCAGTACTTC. This translates into CASSQPPGAYEQYF.

J is TRBJ2-7 and V is TRBV7-6, with TRBD1 matching over 8 bases. CDR3 length: 14 residues. The germline CDR1 and CDR2 sequences are SGHVS and FNYEAQ. J gave up 3 bases and V 4 bases, and 5 bases lay outside the gene matches. CDR3 in amino acids: CASSSRTGFYEQYF. As DNA, the CDR3 is TGTGCCAGCAGCTCTCGGACAGGGTTCTACGAGCAGTACTTC.

The J gene is TRBJ2-5, the V gene TRBV7-2; no definite D call. Between the trimmed V and J ends, which lost 5 bases and 3 bases, there was a span of 10 bases. Germline V gene lookup returns CDR1 SGHTA and CDR2 FQGNSA. The CDR3 consists of 13 residues. CDR3: CASSLTRKETQYF. CDR3 in DNA: TGTGCCAGCAGCCTTACGAGGAAAGAGACCCAGTACTTC.